This T cell receptor (beta chain) was sequenced during a study of OX40 agonist ivuxolimab in advanced cancers. Points from the study as a whole: Partial responders treated at 0.1-3.0 mg/kg exhibited clonal expansion among the lowest measured. Clones of CD4+ and CD8+ blood T cells grew by week 6 at doses of 0.1 to 3.0 mg/kg.

As regards this clone: Its matching antigen is unknown.

CDR3 size: 14 residues. V lost 1 base and J 0 bases, leaving 6 bases between the germline ends. Per germline, CDR1 MDHEN and CDR2 SYDVKM. The method was immunoSEQ multiplex PCR; TCRdb's version includes in-frame clones alone and lacks a portion of them. The data contain 47,000 or so clones, about 90% of them seen just once; the ten biggest clones take up around 48%. The chain couples TRBV28 to TRBJ1-1; possibly TRBD1 for D (5 bases). This TCR was recovered from an adult with an advanced solid tumor such as melanoma, head and neck, liver or kidney cancer. The sequencing used CD4+ or CD8+ T cells sorted from blood, collected in a trial of the OX40 agonist ivuxolimab. The CDR3 DNA reads TGTGCCAGCAGTTTATTAGGGGTGAACACTGAAGCTTTCTTT. Translated: CASSLLGVNTEAFF.